The next 29 T cell receptor beta chains were all read from a single sample in a study of blood T cell repertoires in COVID-19. Generated by immunoSEQ multiplex PCR, the TCRdb table keeps only in-frame clones and is missing some. The table has roughly 38,000 clones, about 70% seen once. Material for sequencing was peripheral blood. Source of these receptors: a man aged 65-85 years with active or convalescent COVID-19.

This clone is termed medium-sized. CDR3 region: CASSLGPGTEAFF. CDR3 coding DNA: TGTGCCAGCAGTTTAGGCCCCGGGACTGAAGCTTTCTTT. This chain uses TRBV12-3 or TRBV12-4 with TRBJ1-1; D not certain. The V gene lost 1 base and the J gene lost 5 bases, with 8 bases spanning the gap. The CDR3 loop spans 13 amino acids.

This clone was observed a few times. The rearrangement joins TRBV12-5 to TRBJ1-5; tentatively, D is TRBD1 (6 bases). The germline V gene has CDR1 LGHNT and CDR2 FRNRAP. The CDR3 is 14 residues long. V was trimmed by 7 bases and J by 4 bases, leaving 14 bases between them. CDR3 nucleotide sequence: TGTGCTAGTGCCCTGGACAGCATTAATCAGCCCCAGCATTTT. Residues: CASALDSINQPQHF.

This chain connects TRBV28 to TRBJ1-2; D gene uncertain. V was cut by 3 bases and J by 1 base, with 3 bases left in between. This CDR3 is 12 amino acids long. The germline gives CDR1 MDHEN, CDR2 SYDVKM. CDR3 loop: CASSFRNYGYTF. DNA for the CDR3: TGTGCCAGCAGTTTTCGTAACTATGGCTACACCTTC.

In its sample, this clone was seen a few times. V usage is TRBV19 and J usage is TRBJ2-7; D may be TRBD2 (6 bases). CDR1 is LNHDA, CDR2 SQIVND, per germline (reference sequence). This CDR3 comprises 12 residues. Trimming shortened V by 10 bases and J by 5 bases, and 15 bases separated the two germline ends. CDR3 nucleotides: TGTGCCACCGCGGGACGTGGTGACGAGCAGTACTTC. Translation: CATAGRGDEQYF.

The V call is TRBV2, the J call TRBJ2-3, with 9 bases lining up with TRBD1. The CDR3 is 15 residues long. Germline values: CDR1 SNHLY, CDR2 FYNNEI. The V segment lost 6 bases and the J segment 1 base; nucleotides outside the gene matches: 5. Here the CDR3 reads CASSRTGEGTDTQYF. For the CDR3, the DNA is TGTGCCAGCAGCCGGACAGGGGAAGGCACAGATACGCAGTATTTT.

This chain uses TRBV28 with TRBJ1-2; TRBD1 matches at 9 bases. CDR3 length: 17 amino acids. The germline CDR1 and CDR2 sequences are MDHEN and SYDVKM. Germline trimming cut 3 bases from V and 2 bases from J; bases unmatched to any gene: 10. Here the CDR3 reads CASSFRHRGRGNYGYTF. The CDR3 coding sequence is TGTGCCAGCAGTTTCCGTCACAGGGGGCGGGGGAACTATGGCTACACCTTC.

This chain links TRBV24-1 with TRBJ2-1; 10 positions match TRBD1. Looked up from germline, CDR1 is KGHDR and CDR2 is SFDVKD. The CDR3 contains 18 residues. After removal of 1 base from V and 5 bases from J, the junction contained 10 bases not matched to a gene. CDR3 nucleotides: TGTGCCACCAGTGATTTAACGGGCCGGACAGGGGGGCACAATGAGCAGTTCTTC. Its translation is CATSDLTGRTGGHNEQFF.

V gene TRBV7-2 combines with J gene TRBJ2-1; D is possibly TRBD2 (6 bases). V lost 0 bases to trimming and J lost 6 bases, with 12 bases between them. The germline CDR1 and CDR2 sequences are SGHTA and FQGNSA. The CDR3 totals 15 residues. The CDR3 loop is CASSLAGGIFNEQFF. CDR3 nucleotide sequence: TGTGCCAGCAGCTTAGCGGGGGGAATATTCAATGAGCAGTTCTTC.

The chain employs TRBV4-1 and TRBJ2-3; 7 positions agree with TRBD1. Per the germline V gene, CDR1 is MGHRA and CDR2 is YSYEKL. The CDR3 runs to 14 residues. J lost 5 bases, V lost 5 bases, and 7 bases had no gene match. The CDR3 is CASSATGSRDTQYF. CDR3 nucleotides: TGCGCCAGCAGCGCGACAGGGAGTAGAGATACGCAGTATTTT.

The rearrangement joins TRBV6-5 to TRBJ2-3; 7 bases agree with TRBD1. The CDR3 extends over 13 amino acids. Trimming at V came to 11 bases and at J to 5 bases, leaving 10 bases not matched to a gene. Germline CDR1 is MNHEY and CDR2 is SVGAGI. DNA of the CDR3: TGTGCCCCCCGAAGGGGGCTTCTAGATACGCAGTATTTT. Encoded protein: CAPRRGLLDTQYF.

The table lists this clone with a count of one. The J gene is TRBJ1-1, the V gene TRBV30; a possible D gene is TRBD1 (6 bases). Trimming stripped 1 base from V and 10 bases from J, with 16 bases between. The germline V gene has CDR1 GTSNPN and CDR2 SVGIG (reference sequence). This CDR3 contains 13 residues. As DNA, the CDR3 is TGTGCCTGGAGTGGACAGGCTACCTTCGGAGCTTTCTTT. Translating it yields CAWSGQATFGAFF.

In its sample, this clone was seen a few times. This chain uses TRBV9 with TRBJ1-4, with a possible D match to TRBD1 (6 bases). The CDR3 runs 14 residues. V was cut by 4 bases and J by 5 bases, with 12 bases left in between. In germline, CDR1 is SGDLS, CDR2 YYNGEE. The CDR3 sequence: CASSLDSRNEKLFF. The DNA of the CDR3 is TGTGCCAGCAGCTTGGACAGCCGGAATGAAAAACTGTTTTTT.

In this sample, this clone turned up a few times. V usage is TRBV6-2 or TRBV6-3 and J usage is TRBJ1-5; D gene ambiguous. Trimming took 0 bases from V and 10 from J, leaving 10 bases between them. The CDR3 consists of 13 residues. Germline V lookup: CDR1 MNHEY, CDR2 SVGEGT. CDR3 residues: CASSYSRESPQHF. CDR3 nucleotides: TGTGCCAGCAGTTACTCGAGGGAAAGTCCCCAGCATTTT.

V is TRBV7-3 and J is TRBJ1-1; D unclear. This CDR3 has 13 residues. CDR1 is SGHTA, CDR2 FQGTGA, per germline. V lost 3 bases, J lost 4 bases, and 9 bases lay in between. The CDR3 coding sequence is TGTGCCAGCAGCTTTAGCCGCACCACTGAAGCTTTCTTT. Residues: CASSFSRTTEAFF.

The chain recombines TRBV28 with TRBJ1-5, with 9 bases fitting TRBD1. CDR3 length: 14 amino acids. The ends lost 5 bases at V and 4 bases at J; junction bases unmatched: 3. Germline CDR1 MDHEN, CDR2 SYDVKM. CDR3 region: CASSPGQGNQPQHF. In DNA, the CDR3 is TGTGCCAGCAGTCCCGGACAGGGGAATCAGCCCCAGCATTTT.

This chain connects TRBV11-2 to TRBJ1-1; unclear D gene. Per the germline V gene, CDR1 is SGHAT and CDR2 is FQNNGV. Trimming removed 5 bases from V and 0 bases from J, with 7 bases in between. There are 13 residues in the CDR3. In DNA, the CDR3 is TGTGCCAGCAGCGAAACAGTGAACACTGAAGCTTTCTTT. It yields the protein CASSETVNTEAFF.

This sequence joins TRBV19 and TRBJ1-1, with D possibly matching TRBD1 (6 bases). CDR1 is LNHDA and CDR2 is SQIVND in the germline V gene (reference sequence). Trimming took 9 bases from V and 1 from J, leaving 12 bases between them. This CDR3 contains 13 residues. The CDR3 DNA reads TGTGCCAGCGGACGGACAGCGAACACTGAAGCTTTCTTT. This gives the protein CASGRTANTEAFF.

This chain uses TRBV6-5 with TRBJ1-1; D is undetermined. Trimming shortened V by 5 bases and J by 1 base, and 11 bases separated the two germline ends. The germline V gene has CDR1 MNHEY and CDR2 SVGAGI. The CDR3 length is 14 residues. In DNA form, the CDR3 reads TGTGCCAGCAGTCCCCTCGGGTCGAACACTGAAGCTTTCTTT. It translates to CASSPLGSNTEAFF.

This CDR3 reads CASSLQGEKTREAFF. DNA of the CDR3: TGCGCCAGCAGCTTACAGGGGGAGAAGACCAGGGAAGCTTTCTTT. The chain is built from TRBV5-1 and TRBJ1-1, with 8 nucleotides matching TRBD1. There are 15 residues in the CDR3. V was pared by 2 bases and J by 8 bases, with 11 bases of the junction left unmatched. CDR1 and CDR2 from the germline V gene are SGHRS and YFSETQ.

This clone was observed a handful of times. The gene calls are TRBV6-5 and TRBJ1-1, with 7 nucleotides matching TRBD1. CDR1 MNHEY and CDR2 SVGAGI come from the germline V gene. V shed 6 bases, J shed 11 bases, and the junction held 12 bases outside the gene matches. The CDR3 consists of 13 residues. CDR3 in amino acids: CASSLTGEGVAFF. CDR3 nucleotide sequence: TGTGCCAGCAGCCTTACAGGGGAAGGAGTGGCTTTCTTT.

The gene calls are TRBV7-2 and TRBJ1-2; the match to TRBD1 covers 9 bases. The V and J ends lost 5 bases and 10 bases, in that order; junction bases with no gene match: 11. The CDR3 is made up of 14 amino acids. Germline lookup yields CDR1 SGHTA and CDR2 FQGNSA. CDR3 bases: TGTGCCAGCAGCGGGACAGGGTCGCAGGATGTCTACACCTTC. Protein: CASSGTGSQDVYTF.

The chain employs TRBV6-5 and TRBJ1-4; D remains unclear. The germline gives CDR1 MNHEY, CDR2 SVGAGI. This CDR3 spans 13 amino acids. Between the trimmed V and J ends, which lost 6 bases and 7 bases, there was a span of 12 bases. The CDR3 loop is CASSREAREKLFF. CDR3 DNA: TGTGCCAGCAGCCGAGAGGCCCGTGAAAAACTGTTTTTT.

This rearrangement joins TRBV10-3 to TRBJ2-7; 8 nucleotides agree with TRBD2. Trimming cost V 10 bases and J 4 bases; bases outside gene matches: 12. Germline CDR1 is ENHRY and CDR2 is SYGVKD. The CDR3 extends over 14 amino acids. As DNA, the CDR3 is TGTGCCACGCGGGCTGGCGGGGGGCAATACGAGCAGTACTTC. It codes for CATRAGGGQYEQYF.

V is TRBV10-1 and J is TRBJ2-1, with 7 bases matching TRBD2. This CDR3 is 13 amino acids long. Per the germline V gene, CDR1 is WNHNN and CDR2 is SYGVQD (reference sequence). V shed 4 bases and J 9 bases; nucleotides not matched to a gene: 6. In DNA, the CDR3 is TGCGCCAGCAGTGTAGGGTGGGGGGGTGAGCAGTTCTTC. This encodes CASSVGWGGEQFF.

The V call is TRBV3-1 (or the pseudogene TRBV3-2), the J call TRBJ2-1; no definite D call. V was shortened by 4 bases and J by 6 bases, with 16 bases between the two germline ends. The CDR3 has 15 residues. CDR1 and CDR2 from the germline V gene are LGHDT and YNNKEL (reference sequence). The CDR3 region is CASSRFPPVTNEQFF. The CDR3 bases are TGTGCCAGCAGCCGGTTTCCTCCGGTCACCAATGAGCAGTTCTTC.

The CDR3, as DNA: TGTGCCAGCAGCCAACAGGGGCTCTCTGGGGCCAACGTCCTGACTTTC. It specifies CASSQQGLSGANVLTF. The gene calls are TRBV7-3 and TRBJ2-6; 7 nucleotides match TRBD1. The CDR3 runs 16 residues. With 5 bases clipped from V and 0 bases from J, the junction kept 4 bases outside the gene matches. Germline CDR1 and CDR2: SGHTA and FQGTGA.

V and J are TRBV11-2 and TRBJ2-3, with 8 bases lining up with TRBD2. CDR1 is SGHAT, CDR2 FQNNGV, per germline. This CDR3 spans 16 amino acids. V was pared by 4 bases and J by 1 base, with 7 bases of the junction left unmatched. DNA for the CDR3: TGTGCCAGCAGCTCCAGACTAGCGAGACGCACAGATACGCAGTATTTT. This codes for CASSSRLARRTDTQYF. The variable domain in full, completed from reference TRBV11-2 and TRBJ2-3, reads EAGVAQSPRYKIIEKRQSVAFWCNPISGHATLYWYQQILGQGPKLLIQFQNNGVVDDSQLPKDRFSAERLKGVDSTLKIQPAKLEDSAVYLCASSSRLARRTDTQYFGPGTRLTVL.

The genes are TRBV4-1 and TRBJ1-1, with D perhaps matching TRBD1 (6 bases). Trimming removed 3 bases from V and 5 bases from J, with 19 bases in between. In germline, CDR1 is MGHRA, CDR2 YSYEKL. This CDR3 contains 16 residues. DNA for the CDR3: TGCGCCAGCAGCCAGACGAATCTACTAACAGGGACTGAAGCTTTCTTT. The encoded protein is CASSQTNLLTGTEAFF.

The chain is built from TRBV7-9 and TRBJ1-5; D uncertain. CDR1 and CDR2 from the germline V gene are SEHNR and FQNEAQ (reference sequence). The length of the CDR3 is 13 residues. The V end was cut by 5 bases, the J end by 6 bases, with 11 bases between. CDR3 amino acids: CASSDSGLQPQHF. DNA of the CDR3: TGTGCCAGCAGCGACTCCGGACTTCAGCCCCAGCATTTT.